This is a list of T cell receptor beta chains from one sample in a study of blood T cell repertoires in COVID-19. Only in-frame clones appear in the TCRdb table, and some are missing; sequencing was by immunoSEQ multiplex PCR. The table lists approximately 390,000 clones, more than 70% of them singletons, with about 2% in the top ten. The sequencing input was peripheral blood. These receptors were obtained from a woman aged 60-70 years with COVID-19, enrolled during active disease. Both conserved end residues are part of each CDR3. The D gene is left open where the match is weak. Clone sizes are given selectively: once, few, many, or a class where the clone is expanded.

V gene: TRBV5-1; J gene: TRBJ1-1; D gene: TRBD1; clone size: .; CDR3 DNA: TGCGCCAGCAGCCCCGACAGGGTAAGGACTGAAGCTTTCTTT; CDR3 protein: CASSPDRVRTEAFF
V gene: TRBV4-2; J gene: TRBJ1-3; D gene: TRBD1; clone size: once; CDR3 DNA: TGTGCCAGCAGCCAAGATCAAGGACAGGGAAGGATTGGAAACACCATATATTTT; CDR3 protein: CASSQDQGQGRIGNTIYF
V gene: TRBV24-1; J gene: TRBJ2-7; D gene: TRBD1; clone size: .; CDR3 DNA: TGTGCCACCAGTGATGGGGACAGCGACGAGCAGTACTTC; CDR3 protein: CATSDGDSDEQYF
V gene: TRBV6-5; J gene: TRBJ2-7; D gene: .; clone size: .; CDR3 DNA: TGTGCCAGCAGTTACGCTTCAAGGGGATACTACGAGCAGTACTTC; CDR3 protein: CASSYASRGYYEQYF
V gene: TRBV10-1; J gene: TRBJ1-1; D gene: TRBD1; clone size: .; CDR3 DNA: TGCGCCAGCTCCGGGACAGACCTCACTGAAGCTTTCTTT; CDR3 protein: CASSGTDLTEAFF
V gene: TRBV2; J gene: TRBJ1-5; D gene: .; clone size: .; CDR3 DNA: TGTGCCAGCAACGAGGGCCCGAGCAATCAGCCCCAGCATTTT; CDR3 protein: CASNEGPSNQPQHF
V gene: TRBV29-1; J gene: TRBJ1-2; D gene: .; clone size: .; CDR3 DNA: TGCAGCGTTGATATCTATGGCTACACCTTC; CDR3 protein: CSVDIYGYTF
V gene: TRBV18; J gene: TRBJ2-2; D gene: .; clone size: few; CDR3 DNA: TGTGCCAGCTCACCAGAGTCCTTTCGGGAGCTGTTTTTT; CDR3 protein: CASSPESFRELFF
V gene: TRBV5-1; J gene: TRBJ1-1; D gene: .; clone size: .; CDR3 DNA: TGCGCCAGCAGCTTGGACGGACTGGCGAACACTGAAGCTTTCTTT; CDR3 protein: CASSLDGLANTEAFF
V gene: TRBV19; J gene: TRBJ2-3; D gene: TRBD2; clone size: .; CDR3 DNA: TGTGCCAGTAGTATAGGACTAGCGGCCACAGATACGCAGTATTTT; CDR3 protein: CASSIGLAATDTQYF
V gene: TRBV27; J gene: TRBJ2-1; D gene: .; clone size: .; CDR3 DNA: TGTGCCAGCAGTCCCAGGGTGGGCAACTACAATGAGCAGTTCTTC; CDR3 protein: CASSPRVGNYNEQFF
V gene: TRBV5-4; J gene: TRBJ1-2; D gene: TRBD1; clone size: .; CDR3 DNA: TGTGCCAGCAGTTCTGGACAGGGAGTTTATGGCTACACCTTC; CDR3 protein: CASSSGQGVYGYTF
V gene: TRBV3-1/TRBV3-2; J gene: TRBJ1-3; D gene: .; clone size: .; CDR3 DNA: TGTGCCAGCAGCCAAGAAGTGGGGGCTAGTGGAAACACCATATATTTT; CDR3 protein: CASSQEVGASGNTIYF
V gene: TRBV28; J gene: TRBJ2-5; D gene: .; clone size: .; CDR3 DNA: TGTGCCAGCAGTTTGGGGGACTCACAAGAGACCCAGTACTTC; CDR3 protein: CASSLGDSQETQYF
V gene: TRBV11-3; J gene: TRBJ1-1; D gene: TRBD1; clone size: .; CDR3 DNA: TGTGCCAGCAGCCCAGGACAGGGGACCCACACTGAAGCTTTCTTT; CDR3 protein: CASSPGQGTHTEAFF
V gene: TRBV6-5; J gene: TRBJ2-1; D gene: .; clone size: .; CDR3 DNA: TGTGCCAGCAGTTCTCTCACGGGGTTGGCGATTGAGCAGTTCTTC; CDR3 protein: CASSSLTGLAIEQFF
V gene: TRBV7-8; J gene: TRBJ2-7; D gene: .; clone size: .; CDR3 DNA: TGTGCCAGCAGCTTAGGGACAATTCGAACCTACGAGCAGTACTTC; CDR3 protein: CASSLGTIRTYEQYF
V gene: TRBV6-6; J gene: TRBJ2-1; D gene: .; clone size: few; CDR3 DNA: TGTGCCAGCAGTCCCCCGGGCCCAGGGGTTGAGCAGTTCTTC; CDR3 protein: CASSPPGPGVEQFF
V gene: TRBV5-1; J gene: TRBJ1-1; D gene: .; clone size: .; CDR3 DNA: TGCGCCAGCAGCCATACAGAAGGCTACACTGAAGCTTTCTTT; CDR3 protein: CASSHTEGYTEAFF
V gene: TRBV7-3; J gene: TRBJ1-1; D gene: .; clone size: .; CDR3 DNA: TGTGCCAGCAGCAGCTACCAAGGGGCGAACACTGAAGCTTTCTTT; CDR3 protein: CASSSYQGANTEAFF
V gene: TRBV2; J gene: TRBJ1-2; D gene: TRBD1; clone size: .; CDR3 DNA: TGTGCCAGCAGTTCTGACAGGGTGAGCGGCTACACCTTC; CDR3 protein: CASSSDRVSGYTF
V gene: TRBV10-3; J gene: TRBJ2-7; D gene: TRBD1; clone size: .; CDR3 DNA: TGTGCCGTCGCGGGCGGGACAGGGTCCTACGAGCAGTACTTC; CDR3 protein: CAVAGGTGSYEQYF
V gene: TRBV7-2; J gene: TRBJ1-2; D gene: .; clone size: .; CDR3 DNA: TGTGCCAGCAGCGAATTCCGGGGTACGGATGGCTACACCTTC; CDR3 protein: CASSEFRGTDGYTF
V gene: TRBV13; J gene: TRBJ1-2; D gene: TRBD1; clone size: .; CDR3 DNA: TGTGCCAGCAGCACCAACAGGGGGGATGGCTACACCTTC; CDR3 protein: CASSTNRGDGYTF
V gene: TRBV19; J gene: TRBJ2-2; D gene: .; clone size: .; CDR3 DNA: TGTGCCAGTAGTTTCCCGACAGGCGGCACCGGGGAGCTGTTTTTT; CDR3 protein: CASSFPTGGTGELFF
V gene: TRBV23-1; J gene: TRBJ1-3; D gene: .; clone size: .; CDR3 DNA: TGCGCCAGCAGTCAGCGGGCCTATACAGGGTATAAACAGGTCCTCTCTGGAAACACCATATATTTT; CDR3 protein: CASSQRAYTGYKQVLSGNTIYF
V gene: TRBV14; J gene: TRBJ2-7; D gene: .; clone size: .; CDR3 DNA: TGTGCCAGCAGCCAAGAGAGGGTGACTAGTCCTTCCTACGAGCAGTACTTC; CDR3 protein: CASSQERVTSPSYEQYF
V gene: TRBV7-3; J gene: TRBJ2-5; D gene: .; clone size: few; CDR3 DNA: TGTGCCAGCAGCTTCCTCTCCGGGAAGCAAGAGACCCAGTACTTC; CDR3 protein: CASSFLSGKQETQYF
V gene: TRBV10-3; J gene: TRBJ2-3; D gene: .; clone size: many; CDR3 DNA: TGTGCCATCAGTGAGTCGCACAGTAGCACAGATACGCAGTATTTT; CDR3 protein: CAISESHSSTDTQYF